This T cell receptor (beta chain) is from a study of CD8 T cells in Susac syndrome. Patients with stable or active relapsing-remitting disease, all of them treatment-naive, made up the multiple sclerosis controls. When the RNA was reverse transcribed, random hexamers were used with an input of about 0.5 to 1 ug. A single record per CDR3 protein comes from TCRdb applying MiXCR to the immunoSEQ multiplex PCR reads. The sample records about 290,000 distinct CDR3 sequences, over 75% being singletons. CDR1 is KGHDR, CDR2 SFDVKD, per germline. The CDR3 extends over 17 amino acids. The ends lost 4 bases at V and 2 bases at J; junction bases unmatched: 6.

The material sequenced was CD8+ T cells from PBMCs. The chain employs TRBV24-1 and TRBJ2-7, with 14 bases fitting TRBD2. The TCR sequence derives from a human donor with multiple sclerosis. The CDR3 sequence: CATSDPGTSGSTYEQYF. The DNA for the CDR3 is TGTGCCACCAGTGACCCGGGGACTAGCGGGAGCACCTACGAGCAGTACTTC.